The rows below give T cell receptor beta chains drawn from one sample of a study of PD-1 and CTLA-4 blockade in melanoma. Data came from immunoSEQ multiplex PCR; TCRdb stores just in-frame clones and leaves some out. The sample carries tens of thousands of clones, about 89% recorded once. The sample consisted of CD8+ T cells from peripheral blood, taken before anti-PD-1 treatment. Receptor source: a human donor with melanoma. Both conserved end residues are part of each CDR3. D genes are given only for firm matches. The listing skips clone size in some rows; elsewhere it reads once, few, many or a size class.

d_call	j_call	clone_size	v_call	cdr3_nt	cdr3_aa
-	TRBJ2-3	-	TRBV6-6	TGTGCCAGCATTTTTGGAGCCCCGGAGACAGATACGCAGTATTTT	CASIFGAPETDTQYF
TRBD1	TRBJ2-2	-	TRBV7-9	TGTGCCAGCAGCTCCGACGGGGACAGGGCCACCGGGGAGCTGTTTTTT	CASSSDGDRATGELFF
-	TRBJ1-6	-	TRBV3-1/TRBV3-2	TGTGCCAGCAGCCAAGATGGGGATACCTATAATTCACCCCTCCACTTT	CASSQDGDTYNSPLHF
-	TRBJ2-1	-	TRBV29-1	TGCAGCGTTGATTGGGGTAACAATGAGCAGTTCTTC	CSVDWGNNEQFF
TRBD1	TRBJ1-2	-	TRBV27	TGTGCCAGCAGTTTGACAGGGAGCTATGGCTACACCTTC	CASSLTGSYGYTF
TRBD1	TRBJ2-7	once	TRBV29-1	TGCAGCGTCGCTGACGGACAGGCACCCTACGAGCAGTACTTC	CSVADGQAPYEQYF
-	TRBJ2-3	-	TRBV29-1	TGCAGCGTAACGGAGCAGCACACACGCTTAGATACGCAGTATTTT	CSVTEQHTRLDTQYF
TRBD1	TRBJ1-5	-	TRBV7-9	TGTGCCAGCAGCTTGCAGGGGGATCAGCCCCAGCATTTT	CASSLQGDQPQHF
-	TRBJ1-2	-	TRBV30	TGTGCCTCCCCTCCCCGGACAGTCTACACCTTC	CASPPRTVYTF
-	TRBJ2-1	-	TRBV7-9	TGTGCCAGCAGCTTAGTGGCGGGGTATGAGCAGTTCTTC	CASSLVAGYEQFF
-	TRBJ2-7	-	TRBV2	TGTGCCAGCAGTCCGCTTCGCTACGAGCAGTACTTC	CASSPLRYEQYF
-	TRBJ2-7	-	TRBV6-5	TGTGCCAGCAGTTATACTGGGAGCGAGCAGTACTTC	CASSYTGSEQYF
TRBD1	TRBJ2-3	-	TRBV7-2	TGTGCCAGCAGCTTAGGACAGGGGGTAGGAGATACGCAGTATTTT	CASSLGQGVGDTQYF
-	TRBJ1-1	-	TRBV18	TGTGCCAGCAGCCCGGATCCTGCTGAAGCTTTCTTT	CASSPDPAEAFF
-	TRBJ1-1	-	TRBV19	TGTGCCATTGTGGATGGGGGGAACACTGAAGCTTTCTTT	CAIVDGGNTEAFF
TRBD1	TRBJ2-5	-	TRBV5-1	TGCGCCAGCAGCGCTACAGGGGAAGAGACCCAGTACTTC	CASSATGEETQYF
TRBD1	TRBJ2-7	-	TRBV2	TGTGCCAGCATTGACAGGGGATCCTACGAGCAGTACTTC	CASIDRGSYEQYF
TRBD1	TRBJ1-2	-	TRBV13	TGTGCCAGCAGCCCTGGGACAGGGGCTAAGGGCTACACCTTC	CASSPGTGAKGYTF
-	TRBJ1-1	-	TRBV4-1	TGCGCCAGCAGCCAAGATGGGGGTTTGGGTACTGAAGCTTTCTTT	CASSQDGGLGTEAFF
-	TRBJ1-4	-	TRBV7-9	TGTGCCAGCAGCGGGGGGGAGGCAACTAATGAAAAACTGTTTTTT	CASSGGEATNEKLFF
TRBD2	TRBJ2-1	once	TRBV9	TGTGCCAGCAGCATCGGGACTAGCGGGAGTTCCTACAATGAGCAGTTCTTC	CASSIGTSGSSYNEQFF
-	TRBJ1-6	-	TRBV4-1	TGCGCCAGCAGCCAAGAGCAGGGGAACTCACCCCTCCACTTT	CASSQEQGNSPLHF
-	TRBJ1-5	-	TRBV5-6	TGTGCCAGCAGCTTGGGCCCGGACGAGGCAAAGCAGCCCCAGCATTTT	CASSLGPDEAKQPQHF